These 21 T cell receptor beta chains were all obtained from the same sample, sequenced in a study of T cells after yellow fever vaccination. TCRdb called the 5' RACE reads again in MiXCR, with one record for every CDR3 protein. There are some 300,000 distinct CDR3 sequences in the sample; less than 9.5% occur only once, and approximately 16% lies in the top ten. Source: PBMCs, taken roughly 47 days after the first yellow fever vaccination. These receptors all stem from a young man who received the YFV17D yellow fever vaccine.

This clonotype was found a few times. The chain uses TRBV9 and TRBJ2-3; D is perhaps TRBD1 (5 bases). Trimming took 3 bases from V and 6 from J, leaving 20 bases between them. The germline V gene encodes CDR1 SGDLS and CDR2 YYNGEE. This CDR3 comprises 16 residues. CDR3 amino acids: CASSGDGQGKGDTQYF. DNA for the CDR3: TGTGCCAGCAGCGGAGATGGACAAGGAAAGGGGGATACGCAGTATTTT.

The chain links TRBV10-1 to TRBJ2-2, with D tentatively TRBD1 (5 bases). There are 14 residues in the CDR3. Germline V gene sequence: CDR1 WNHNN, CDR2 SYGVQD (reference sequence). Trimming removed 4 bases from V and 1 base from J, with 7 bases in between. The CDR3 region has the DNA TGCGCCAGCAGTGGACAGAGGAACACCGGGGAGCTGTTTTTT. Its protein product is CASSGQRNTGELFF.

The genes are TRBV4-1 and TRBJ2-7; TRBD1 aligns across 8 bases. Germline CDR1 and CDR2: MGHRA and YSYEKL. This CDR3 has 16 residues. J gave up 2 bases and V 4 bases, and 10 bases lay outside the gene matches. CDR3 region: CASSPPRLTGAYEQYF. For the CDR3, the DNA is TGCGCCAGCAGCCCCCCCCGGCTGACAGGGGCCTACGAGCAGTACTTC.

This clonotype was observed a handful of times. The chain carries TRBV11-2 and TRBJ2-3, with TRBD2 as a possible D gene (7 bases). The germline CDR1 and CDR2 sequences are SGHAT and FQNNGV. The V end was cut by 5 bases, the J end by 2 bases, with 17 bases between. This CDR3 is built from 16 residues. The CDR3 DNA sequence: TGTGCCAGCAGCACACCCAAGGGGGGGGCCACAGATACGCAGTATTTT. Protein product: CASSTPKGGATDTQYF.

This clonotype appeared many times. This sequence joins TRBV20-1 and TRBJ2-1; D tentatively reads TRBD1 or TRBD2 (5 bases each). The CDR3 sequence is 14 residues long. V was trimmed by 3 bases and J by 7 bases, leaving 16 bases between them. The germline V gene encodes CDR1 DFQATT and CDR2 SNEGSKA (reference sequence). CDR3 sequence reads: CSASRGPAGNEQFF. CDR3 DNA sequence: TGCAGTGCTAGTCGGGGCCCGGCAGGAAATGAGCAGTTCTTC.

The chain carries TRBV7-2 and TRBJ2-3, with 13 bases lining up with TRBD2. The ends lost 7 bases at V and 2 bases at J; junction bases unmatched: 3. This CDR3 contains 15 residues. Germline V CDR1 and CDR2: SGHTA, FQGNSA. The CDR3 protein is CASTTSGGVTDTQYF. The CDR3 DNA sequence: TGTGCCAGCACTACTAGCGGGGGGGTCACAGATACGCAGTATTTT. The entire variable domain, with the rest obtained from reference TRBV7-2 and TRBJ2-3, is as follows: GAGVSQSPSNKVTEKGKDVELRCDPISGHTALYWYRQSLGQGLEFLIYFQGNSAPDKSGLPSDRFSAERTGGSVSTLTIQRTQQEDSAVYLCASTTSGGVTDTQYFGPGTRLTVL.

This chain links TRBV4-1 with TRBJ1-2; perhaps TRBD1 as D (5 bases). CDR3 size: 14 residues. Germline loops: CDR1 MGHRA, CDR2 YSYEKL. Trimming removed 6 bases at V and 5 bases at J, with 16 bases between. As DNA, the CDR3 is TGCGCCAGCAGTCGCTTCGGGGGAGGGTATGGCTACACCTTC. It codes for CASSRFGGGYGYTF.

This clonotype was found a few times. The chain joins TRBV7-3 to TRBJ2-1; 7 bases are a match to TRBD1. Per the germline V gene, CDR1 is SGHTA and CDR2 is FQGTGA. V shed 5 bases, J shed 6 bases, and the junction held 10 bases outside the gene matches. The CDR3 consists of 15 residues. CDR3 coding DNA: TGTGCCAGCAGCCCCGGACAGGTCCAGGGCAATGAGCAGTTCTTC. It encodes CASSPGQVQGNEQFF.

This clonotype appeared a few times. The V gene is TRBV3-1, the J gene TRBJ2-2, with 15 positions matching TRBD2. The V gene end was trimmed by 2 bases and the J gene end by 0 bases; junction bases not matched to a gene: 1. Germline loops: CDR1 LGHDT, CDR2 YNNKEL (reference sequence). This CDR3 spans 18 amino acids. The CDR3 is CASSQRTSGGANTGELFF. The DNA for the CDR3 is TGTGCCAGCAGCCAAAGGACTAGCGGGGGGGCGAACACCGGGGAGCTGTTTTTT.

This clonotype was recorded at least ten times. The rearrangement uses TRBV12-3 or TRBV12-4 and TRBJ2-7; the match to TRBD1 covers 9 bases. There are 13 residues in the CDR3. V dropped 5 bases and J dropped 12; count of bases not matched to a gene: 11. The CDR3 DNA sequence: TGTGCCAGCAGTACCACGACAGGGGGGATACGGTACTTC. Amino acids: CASSTTTGGIRYF.

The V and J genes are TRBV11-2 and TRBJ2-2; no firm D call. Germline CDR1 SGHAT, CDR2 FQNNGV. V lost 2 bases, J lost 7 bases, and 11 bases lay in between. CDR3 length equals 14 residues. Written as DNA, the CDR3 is TGTGCCAGCAGCTTATTGGGCCGGAACGGGGAGCTGTTTTTT. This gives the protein CASSLLGRNGELFF.

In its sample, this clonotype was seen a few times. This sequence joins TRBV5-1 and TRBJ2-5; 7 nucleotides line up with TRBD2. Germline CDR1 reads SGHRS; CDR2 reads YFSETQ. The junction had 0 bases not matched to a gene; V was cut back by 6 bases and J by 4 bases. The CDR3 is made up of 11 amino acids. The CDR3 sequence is CASKRGETQYF. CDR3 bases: TGCGCCAGCAAGCGGGGAGAGACCCAGTACTTC.

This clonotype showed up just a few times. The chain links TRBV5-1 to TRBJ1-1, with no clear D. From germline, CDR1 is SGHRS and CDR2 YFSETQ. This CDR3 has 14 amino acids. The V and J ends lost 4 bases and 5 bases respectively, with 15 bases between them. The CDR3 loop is CASSRYGPRTEAFF. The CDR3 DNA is TGCGCCAGCAGCCGGTACGGGCCACGGACTGAAGCTTTCTTT.

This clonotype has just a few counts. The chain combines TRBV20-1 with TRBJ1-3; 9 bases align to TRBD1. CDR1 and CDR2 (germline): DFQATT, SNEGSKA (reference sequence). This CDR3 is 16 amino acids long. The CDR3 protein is CSAMRQGVISGNTIYF. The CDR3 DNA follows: TGCAGCGCAATGAGACAGGGGGTAATCTCTGGAAACACCATATATTTT.

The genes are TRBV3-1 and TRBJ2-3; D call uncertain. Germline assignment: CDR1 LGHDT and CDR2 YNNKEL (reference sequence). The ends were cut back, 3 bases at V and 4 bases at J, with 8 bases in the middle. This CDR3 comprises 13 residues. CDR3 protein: CASSQAVPDTQYF. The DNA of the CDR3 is TGTGCCAGCAGCCAGGCAGTCCCAGATACGCAGTATTTT.

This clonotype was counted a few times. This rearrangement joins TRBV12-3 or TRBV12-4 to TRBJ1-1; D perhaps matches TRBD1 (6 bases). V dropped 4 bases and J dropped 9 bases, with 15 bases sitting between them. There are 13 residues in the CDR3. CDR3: CASSSLRGGQAFF. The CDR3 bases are TGTGCCAGCAGTTCCCTGAGGGGGGGACAAGCTTTCTTT.

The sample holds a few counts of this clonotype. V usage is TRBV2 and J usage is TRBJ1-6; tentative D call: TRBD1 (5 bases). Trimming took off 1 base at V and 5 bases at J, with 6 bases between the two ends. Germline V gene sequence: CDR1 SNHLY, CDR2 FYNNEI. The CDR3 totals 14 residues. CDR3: CASSEGDDNSPLHF. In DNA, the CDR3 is TGTGCCAGCAGTGAAGGGGACGATAATTCACCCCTCCACTTT.

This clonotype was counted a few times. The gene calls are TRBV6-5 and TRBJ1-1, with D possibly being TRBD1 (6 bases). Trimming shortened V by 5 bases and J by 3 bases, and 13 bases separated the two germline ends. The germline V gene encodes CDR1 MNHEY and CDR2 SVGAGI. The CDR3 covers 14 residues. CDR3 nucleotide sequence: TGTGCCAGCAGTAACCTCGGACAGTACACTGAAGCTTTCTTT. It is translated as CASSNLGQYTEAFF.

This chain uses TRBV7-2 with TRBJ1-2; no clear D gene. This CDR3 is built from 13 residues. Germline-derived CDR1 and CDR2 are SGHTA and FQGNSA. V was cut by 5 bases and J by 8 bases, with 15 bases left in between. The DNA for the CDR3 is TGTGCCAGCAGCCCCGGCTCCTTGTGGGGCTACACCTTC. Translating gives CASSPGSLWGYTF.

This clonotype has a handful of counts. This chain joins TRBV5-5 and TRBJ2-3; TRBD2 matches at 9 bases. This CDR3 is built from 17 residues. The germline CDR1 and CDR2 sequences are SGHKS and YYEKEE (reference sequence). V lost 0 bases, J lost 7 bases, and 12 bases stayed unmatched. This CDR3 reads CASSLGPGSGGSHTQYF. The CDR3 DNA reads TGTGCCAGCAGCTTGGGGCCTGGCAGCGGGGGGTCCCATACGCAGTATTTT.

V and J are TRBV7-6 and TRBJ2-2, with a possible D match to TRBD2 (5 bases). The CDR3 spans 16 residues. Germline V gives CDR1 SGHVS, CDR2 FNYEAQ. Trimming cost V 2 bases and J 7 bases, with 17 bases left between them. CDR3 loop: CASSLQRSKPGGELFF. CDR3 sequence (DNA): TGTGCCAGCAGCTTACAGCGGTCGAAACCCGGCGGGGAGCTGTTTTTT.